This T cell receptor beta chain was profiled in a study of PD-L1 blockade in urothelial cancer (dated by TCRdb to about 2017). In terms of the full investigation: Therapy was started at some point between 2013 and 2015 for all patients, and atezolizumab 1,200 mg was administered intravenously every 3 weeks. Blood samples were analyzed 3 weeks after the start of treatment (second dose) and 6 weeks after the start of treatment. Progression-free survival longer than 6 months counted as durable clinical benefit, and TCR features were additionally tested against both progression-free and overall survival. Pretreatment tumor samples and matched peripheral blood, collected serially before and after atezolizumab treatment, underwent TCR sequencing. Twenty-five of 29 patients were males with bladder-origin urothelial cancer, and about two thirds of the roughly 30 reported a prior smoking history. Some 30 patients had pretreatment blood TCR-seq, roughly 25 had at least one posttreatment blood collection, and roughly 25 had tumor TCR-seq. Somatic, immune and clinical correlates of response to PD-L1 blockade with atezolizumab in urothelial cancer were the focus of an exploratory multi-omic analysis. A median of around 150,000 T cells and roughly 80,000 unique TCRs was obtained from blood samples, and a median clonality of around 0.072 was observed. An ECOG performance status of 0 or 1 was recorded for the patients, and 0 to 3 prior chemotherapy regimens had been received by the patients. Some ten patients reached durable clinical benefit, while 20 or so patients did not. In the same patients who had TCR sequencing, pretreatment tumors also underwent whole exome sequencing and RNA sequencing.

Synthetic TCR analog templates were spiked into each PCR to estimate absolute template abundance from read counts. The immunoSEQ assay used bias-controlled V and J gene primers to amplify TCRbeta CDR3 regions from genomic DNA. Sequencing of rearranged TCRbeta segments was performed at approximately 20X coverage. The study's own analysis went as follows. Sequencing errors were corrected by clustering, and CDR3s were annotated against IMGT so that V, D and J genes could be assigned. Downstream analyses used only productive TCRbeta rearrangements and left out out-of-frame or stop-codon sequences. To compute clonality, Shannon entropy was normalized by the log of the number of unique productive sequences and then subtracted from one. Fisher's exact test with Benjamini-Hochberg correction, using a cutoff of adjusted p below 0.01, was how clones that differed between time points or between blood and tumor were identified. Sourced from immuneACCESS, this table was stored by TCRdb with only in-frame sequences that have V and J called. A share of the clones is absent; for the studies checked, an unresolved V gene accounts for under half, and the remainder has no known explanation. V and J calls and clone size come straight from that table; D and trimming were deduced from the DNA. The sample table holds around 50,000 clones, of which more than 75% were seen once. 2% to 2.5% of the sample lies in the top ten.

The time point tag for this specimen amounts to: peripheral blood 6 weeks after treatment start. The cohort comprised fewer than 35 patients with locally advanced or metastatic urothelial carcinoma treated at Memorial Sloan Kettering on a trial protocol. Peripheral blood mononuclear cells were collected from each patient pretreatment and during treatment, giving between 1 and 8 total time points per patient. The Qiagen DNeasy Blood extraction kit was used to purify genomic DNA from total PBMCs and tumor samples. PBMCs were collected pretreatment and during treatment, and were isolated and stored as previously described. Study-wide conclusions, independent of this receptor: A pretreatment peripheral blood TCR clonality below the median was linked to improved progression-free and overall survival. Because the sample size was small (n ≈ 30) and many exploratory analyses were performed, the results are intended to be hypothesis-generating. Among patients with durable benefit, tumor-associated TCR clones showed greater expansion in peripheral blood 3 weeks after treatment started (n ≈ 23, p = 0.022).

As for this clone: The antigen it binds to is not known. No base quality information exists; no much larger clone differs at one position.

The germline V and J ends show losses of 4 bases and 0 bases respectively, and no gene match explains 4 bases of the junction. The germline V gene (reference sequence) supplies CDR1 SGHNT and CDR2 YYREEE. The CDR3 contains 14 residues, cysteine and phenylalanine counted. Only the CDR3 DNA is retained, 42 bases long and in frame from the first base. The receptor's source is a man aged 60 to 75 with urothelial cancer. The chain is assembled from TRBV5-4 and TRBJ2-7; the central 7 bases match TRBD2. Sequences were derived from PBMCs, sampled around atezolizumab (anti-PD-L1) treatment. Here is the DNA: TGTGCCAGCAGCCTTCGCGGGGGCTCCTACGAGCAGTACTTC. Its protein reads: CASSLRGGSYEQYF. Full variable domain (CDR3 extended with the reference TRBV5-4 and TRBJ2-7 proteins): ETGVTQSPTHLIKTRGQQVTLRCSSQSGHNTVSWYQQALGQGPQFIFQYYREEENGRGNFPPRFSGLQFPNYSSELNVNALELDDSALYLCASSLRGGSYEQYFGPGTRLTVT.